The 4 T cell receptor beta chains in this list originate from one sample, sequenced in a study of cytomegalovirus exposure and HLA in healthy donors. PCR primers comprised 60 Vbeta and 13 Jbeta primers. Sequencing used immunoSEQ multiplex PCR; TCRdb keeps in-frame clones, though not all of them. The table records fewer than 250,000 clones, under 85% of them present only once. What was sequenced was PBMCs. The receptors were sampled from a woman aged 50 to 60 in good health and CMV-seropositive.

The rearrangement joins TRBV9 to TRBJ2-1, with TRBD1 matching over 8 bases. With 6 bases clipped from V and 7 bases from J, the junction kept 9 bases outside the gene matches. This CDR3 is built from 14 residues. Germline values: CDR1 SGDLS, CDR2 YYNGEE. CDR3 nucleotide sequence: TGTGCCAGCACCTCCCGGGACAGGCGGAATGAGCAGTTCTTC. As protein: CASTSRDRRNEQFF. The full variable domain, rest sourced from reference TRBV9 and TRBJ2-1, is DSGVTQTPKHLITATGQRVTLRCSPRSGDLSVYWYQQSLDQGLQFLIQYYNGEERAKGNILERFSAQQFPDLHSELNLSSLELGDSALYFCASTSRDRRNEQFFGPGTRLTVL.

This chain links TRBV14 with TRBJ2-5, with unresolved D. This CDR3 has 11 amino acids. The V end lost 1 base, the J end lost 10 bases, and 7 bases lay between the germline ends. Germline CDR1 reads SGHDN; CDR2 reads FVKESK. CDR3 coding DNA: TGTGCCAGCAGCCAAGCTGAACTCCAGTACTTC. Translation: CASSQAELQYF. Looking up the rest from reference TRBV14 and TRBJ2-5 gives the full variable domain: EAGVTQFPSHSVIEKGQTVTLRCDPISGHDNLYWYRRVMGKEIKFLLHFVKESKQDESGMPNNRFLAERTGGTYSTLKVQPAELEDSGVYFCASSQAELQYFGPGTRLLVL.

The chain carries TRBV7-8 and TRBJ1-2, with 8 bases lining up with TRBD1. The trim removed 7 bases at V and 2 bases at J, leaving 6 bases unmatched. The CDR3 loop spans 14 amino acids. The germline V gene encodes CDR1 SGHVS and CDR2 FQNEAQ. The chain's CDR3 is CASNPTGGNYGYTF. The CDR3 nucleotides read TGTGCCAGCAACCCCACAGGGGGGAACTATGGCTACACCTTC.

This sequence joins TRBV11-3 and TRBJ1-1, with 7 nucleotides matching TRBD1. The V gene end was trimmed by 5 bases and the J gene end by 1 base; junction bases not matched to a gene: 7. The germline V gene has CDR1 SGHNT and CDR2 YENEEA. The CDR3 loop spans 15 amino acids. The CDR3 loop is CASSPREGANTEAFF. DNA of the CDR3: TGTGCCAGCAGCCCTCGGGAGGGGGCGAACACTGAAGCTTTCTTT.